The 16 T cell receptor beta chains presented below share a single source sample, sequenced in a study of metastatic and nonmetastatic thyroid tumors. Patients were all untreated before their thyroid surgery. TCRdb redid the clone calls on the PCR reads using MiXCR. The data hold about 19,000 clones, with more than 35% observed a single time. The sequencing input was tumor tissue. The source of these receptors is a female donor with papillary thyroid cancer or a benign thyroid nodule (not recorded which). Some clones in this sample may be carry-over from other donors' samples.

This sequence joins TRBV6-6 and TRBJ2-7; D is tentatively TRBD1 or TRBD2 (5 bases each). Germline V gene sequence: CDR1 MNHNY, CDR2 SVGAGI (reference sequence). V was trimmed by 2 bases and J by 6 bases, leaving 14 bases between them. The CDR3 has 14 residues. The CDR3 loop is CASSYPGTLGEQYF. CDR3 sequence (DNA): TGTGCCAGCAGTTACCCCGGGACCCTAGGCGAGCAGTACTTC.

This clone turned up a few times. This rearrangement joins TRBV10-3 to TRBJ2-3; D not certain. Trimming cost V 4 bases and J 2 bases, with 16 bases left between them. The CDR3 covers 16 residues. The germline V gene encodes CDR1 ENHRY and CDR2 SYGVKD. In DNA, the CDR3 is TGTGCCATCAGTGGGGAAGCGAAGGCCTACACAGATACGCAGTATTTT. Translating gives CAISGEAKAYTDTQYF.

The J gene is TRBJ1-2, the V gene TRBV28; 8 bases map to TRBD1. This CDR3 has 14 residues. Trimming removed 9 bases from V and 3 bases from J; junction bases left unmatched: 9. In germline, CDR1 is MDHEN, CDR2 SYDVKM. DNA for the CDR3: TGTGCCAGTAAGAGGACAGGGAGTGACTATGGCTACACCTTC. Amino acids: CASKRTGSDYGYTF.

This clone was observed a few times. In nucleotides, the CDR3 is TGTGCCAGCAGTAGGGGGACAGGGCGCTACGAGCAGTACTTC. This encodes CASSRGTGRYEQYF. The chain uses TRBV6-1 and TRBJ2-7; TRBD1 matches at 9 bases. This CDR3 spans 14 amino acids. The trim removed 5 bases at V and 3 bases at J, leaving 5 bases unmatched. Germline V gene data show CDR1 as MNHNS and CDR2 as SASEGT.

The chain couples TRBV6-1 to TRBJ1-5; tentative D call: TRBD1 (6 bases). The length of the CDR3 is 15 residues. V dropped 5 bases and J dropped 1 base, with 12 bases sitting between them. Germline V gene sequence: CDR1 MNHNS, CDR2 SASEGT. The DNA of the CDR3 is TGTGCCAGCAGTCCAAAGGGGGGAAGCAATCAGCCCCAGCATTTT. It translates to CASSPKGGSNQPQHF.

This sequence joins TRBV6-1 and TRBJ1-1; maybe TRBD1 (5 bases). The CDR3 is made up of 13 amino acids. V was cut by 11 bases and J by 3 bases, with 16 bases left in between. From germline, CDR1 is MNHNS and CDR2 SASEGT. The DNA for the CDR3 is TGTGCCGCGGGGGTCGAAGGGGACACTGAAGCTTTCTTT. This encodes CAAGVEGDTEAFF.

The chain links TRBV28 to TRBJ1-1; 9 bases fit TRBD1. V shed 0 bases and J 1 base; nucleotides not matched to a gene: 9. This CDR3 region has 18 residues. Germline CDR1 and CDR2: MDHEN and SYDVKM. This CDR3 is CASSLWETGGGENTEAFF. CDR3 DNA: TGTGCCAGCAGTTTATGGGAAACAGGGGGCGGTGAGAACACTGAAGCTTTCTTT.

This clone was found many times. The rearrangement links TRBV20-1 to TRBJ2-1, with 8 positions matching TRBD2. In germline, CDR1 is DFQATT, CDR2 SNEGSKA (reference sequence). The trim removed 5 bases at V and 0 bases at J, leaving 12 bases unmatched. This CDR3 comprises 17 residues. The CDR3: CSALRGQSGSSYNEQFF. CDR3 sequence (DNA): TGCAGTGCTTTAAGAGGTCAGAGCGGGAGCTCCTACAATGAGCAGTTCTTC.

This clone has more than one count but fewer than ten. V and J are TRBV10-3 and TRBJ1-5; TRBD1 might be the D (5 bases). Per germline, CDR1 ENHRY and CDR2 SYGVKD. V lost 10 bases, J lost 0 bases, and 13 bases lay in between. This CDR3 comprises 14 residues. In DNA, the CDR3 is TGTGCCAGCTCTACGGGGGATAGCAATCAGCCCCAGCATTTT. Amino acid sequence: CASSTGDSNQPQHF.

The genes are TRBV6-2 or TRBV6-3 and TRBJ1-5; D gene unclear. This CDR3 comprises 12 residues. Trimming shortened V by 7 bases and J by 0 bases, and 4 bases separated the two germline ends. In germline, CDR1 is MNHEY, CDR2 SVGEGT. CDR3 protein: CASKDSNQPQHF. CDR3 DNA sequence: TGTGCCAGCAAAGATAGCAATCAGCCCCAGCATTTT.

The table lists this clone with a few counts. The chain carries TRBV6-1 and TRBJ2-1; weak D call: TRBD2 (6 bases). Trimming removed 3 bases at V and 5 bases at J, with 11 bases between. In germline, CDR1 is MNHNS, CDR2 SASEGT. The CDR3 has 14 amino acids. This chain's CDR3 is CASSEEGFDNEQFF. The CDR3 region has the DNA TGTGCCAGCAGTGAGGAGGGCTTTGACAATGAGCAGTTCTTC.

The DNA of the CDR3 is TGCGCCAGCAGCTTGGAGGGACAGGACTATGGCTACACCTTC. It yields the protein CASSLEGQDYGYTF. This chain connects TRBV5-1 to TRBJ1-2, with 8 nucleotides matching TRBD1. Germline V gene lookup returns CDR1 SGHRS and CDR2 YFSETQ. The trim removed 0 bases at V and 3 bases at J, leaving 1 base unmatched. This CDR3 comprises 14 residues.

The chain combines TRBV5-1 with TRBJ2-7; D might be TRBD1 (6 bases). Germline assignment: CDR1 SGHRS and CDR2 YFSETQ. V lost 1 base to trimming and J lost 5 bases, with 19 bases between them. This CDR3 region has 16 residues. In nucleotides, the CDR3 is TGCGCCAGCAGCTTGCACGGGACATGGGTTGGCCACGAGCAGTACGTC. Translation gives CASSLHGTWVGHEQYV.

V gene TRBV15 combines with J gene TRBJ2-2; 13 nucleotides align to TRBD2. This CDR3 comprises 19 residues. Germline trimming cut 4 bases from V and 1 base from J; bases unmatched to any gene: 9. Germline V gives CDR1 LNHNV, CDR2 YYDKDF (reference sequence). CDR3 amino acids: CATSIGLAGVLGNTGELFF. DNA of the CDR3: TGTGCCACCAGCATCGGACTAGCGGGAGTATTAGGGAACACCGGGGAGCTGTTTTTT.

The chain carries TRBV4-1 and TRBJ1-4; 9 nucleotides line up with TRBD1. The trim removed 4 bases at V and 8 bases at J, leaving 2 bases unmatched. This CDR3 comprises 13 residues. Germline V gene sequence: CDR1 MGHRA, CDR2 YSYEKL. CDR3 coding DNA: TGCGCCAGCAGCCCCGACAGGGGGGAAAAACTGTTTTTT. Translation: CASSPDRGEKLFF.

This clone was recorded many times. The genes are TRBV28 and TRBJ1-1; D gene uncertain. V gave up 8 bases and J gave up 1 base, with 14 bases separating them. The CDR3 sequence is 14 residues long. The germline gives CDR1 MDHEN, CDR2 SYDVKM. CDR3 sequence (DNA): TGTGCCAGCGGCCGCCAGGCAGGGAACACTGAAGCTTTCTTT. Its protein product is CASGRQAGNTEAFF.